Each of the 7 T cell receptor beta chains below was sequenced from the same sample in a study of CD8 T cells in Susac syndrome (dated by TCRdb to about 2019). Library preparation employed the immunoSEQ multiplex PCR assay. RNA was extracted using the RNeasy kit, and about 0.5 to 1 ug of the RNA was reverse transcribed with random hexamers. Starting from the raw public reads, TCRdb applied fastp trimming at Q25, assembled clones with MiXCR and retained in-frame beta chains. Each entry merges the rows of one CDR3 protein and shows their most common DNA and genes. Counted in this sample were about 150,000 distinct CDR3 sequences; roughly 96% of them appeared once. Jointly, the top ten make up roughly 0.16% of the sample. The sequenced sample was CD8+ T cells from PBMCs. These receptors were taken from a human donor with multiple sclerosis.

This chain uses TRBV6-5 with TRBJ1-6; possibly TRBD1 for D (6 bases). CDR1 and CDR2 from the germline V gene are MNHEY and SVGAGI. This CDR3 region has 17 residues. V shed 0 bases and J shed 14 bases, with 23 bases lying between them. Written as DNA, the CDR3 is TGTGCCAGCAGTTACTCGATACAGGGTCCCGAGGGGCCAACCCTCCACTTT. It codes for CASSYSIQGPEGPTLHF.

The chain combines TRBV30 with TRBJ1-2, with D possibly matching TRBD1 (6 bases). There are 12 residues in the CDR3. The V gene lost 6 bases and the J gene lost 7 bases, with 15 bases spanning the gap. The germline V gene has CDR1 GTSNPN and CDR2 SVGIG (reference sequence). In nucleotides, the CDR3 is TGTGCCTGCCCCCGGGACACCACTGGCTACACCTTC. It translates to CACPRDTTGYTF.

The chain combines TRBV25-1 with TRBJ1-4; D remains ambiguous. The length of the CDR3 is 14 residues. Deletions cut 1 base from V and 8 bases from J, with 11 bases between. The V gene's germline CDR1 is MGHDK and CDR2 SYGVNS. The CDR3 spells CASSEFRVDEKLFF. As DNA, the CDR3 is TGTGCCAGCAGTGAATTTAGGGTTGACGAAAAACTGTTTTTT.

The CDR3 DNA reads as TGTGCCAGCAGCTTGGAACAGGACCCCACAGATACGCAGTATTTT. Protein: CASSLEQDPTDTQYF. This chain links TRBV5-6 with TRBJ2-3; D perhaps matches TRBD1 (5 bases). The V gene lost 0 bases and the J gene lost 2 bases, with 10 bases spanning the gap. The CDR3 is made up of 15 amino acids. Germline V lookup: CDR1 SGHDT, CDR2 YYEEEE.

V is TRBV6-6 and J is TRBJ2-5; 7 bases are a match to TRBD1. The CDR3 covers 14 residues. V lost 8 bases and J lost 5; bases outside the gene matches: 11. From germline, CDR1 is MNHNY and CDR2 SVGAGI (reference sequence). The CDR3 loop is CASGFEGARETQYF. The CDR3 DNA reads TGTGCCAGCGGCTTTGAGGGGGCTAGGGAGACCCAGTACTTC.

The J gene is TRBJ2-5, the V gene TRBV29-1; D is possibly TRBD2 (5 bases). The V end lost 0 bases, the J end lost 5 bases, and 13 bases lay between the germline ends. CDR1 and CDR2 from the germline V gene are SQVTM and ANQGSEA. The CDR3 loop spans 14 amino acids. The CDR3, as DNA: TGCAGCGTTGAAGAGGCGGGCCCCGTGGAGACCCAGTACTTC. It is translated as CSVEEAGPVETQYF.

CDR3 coding DNA: TGCGCCAGCAGCCCGACCTTCCTAGATCCCAACAGGGGAGAGCAGTATTTT. Encoded protein: CASSPTFLDPNRGEQYF. The rearrangement links TRBV4-1 to TRBJ2-3, with 7 nucleotides matching TRBD1. Trimming cost V 4 bases and J 11 bases; bases outside gene matches: 21. The CDR3 has 17 amino acids. CDR1 is MGHRA, CDR2 YSYEKL, per germline.